Following are 9 T cell receptor beta chains from one sample sequenced in a study of T cell responses to AZD1222 COVID-19 vaccine. The data were produced by immunoSEQ multiplex PCR, yet TCRdb's version contains in-frame clones alone and is incomplete. The sample holds about 130,000 clones, more than 70% seen once. Here the sequenced sample was peripheral blood, taken on day 0 of AZD1222 vaccination. The receptors were sampled from an adult in good health.

This clone was detected a few times. The chain carries TRBV5-6 and TRBJ1-6; D is ambiguous. The germline V gene encodes CDR1 SGHDT and CDR2 YYEEEE. The CDR3 consists of 13 residues. Trimming took 5 bases from V and 14 from J, leaving 17 bases between them. The CDR3 DNA follows: TGTGCCAGCAGGCGTTACGAGGCCGCAACCCTCCACTTT. The encoded protein is CASRRYEAATLHF.

The chain joins TRBV7-2 to TRBJ1-6; the D gene is possibly TRBD1 (5 bases). From germline, CDR1 is SGHTA and CDR2 FQGNSA. Trimming left V 3 bases short and J 6 bases short, with 12 bases between. This CDR3 region has 15 residues. CDR3 sequence (DNA): TGTGCCAGCAGCTTGCCGACAGCCAGTAATTCACCCCTCCACTTT. Protein: CASSLPTASNSPLHF.

This rearrangement joins TRBV14 to TRBJ1-5; no clear D. This CDR3 region has 13 residues. Between the trimmed V and J ends, which lost 4 bases and 15 bases, there was a span of 19 bases. Germline CDR1 SGHDN, CDR2 FVKESK. For the CDR3, the DNA is TGTGCCAGCAGCCCTGACTTGATGACCGCGCCGCATTTT. This encodes CASSPDLMTAPHF.

This sequence joins TRBV5-1 and TRBJ2-3; 8 nucleotides align to TRBD1. There are 14 residues in the CDR3. Trimming removed 4 bases from V and 3 bases from J; junction bases left unmatched: 4. Per the germline V gene, CDR1 is SGHRS and CDR2 is YFSETQ. The CDR3 DNA follows: TGCGCCAGCAGCGCCGGACAGGGAACAGATACGCAGTATTTT. The encoded protein is CASSAGQGTDTQYF.

This clone has just a few counts. The V and J genes are TRBV6-1 and TRBJ1-1, with D perhaps TRBD1 (5 bases). Trimming left V 0 bases short and J 4 bases short, with 15 bases between. From germline, CDR1 is MNHNS and CDR2 SASEGT. This CDR3 is built from 16 residues. CDR3 amino acids: CASSEAFAGGTTEAFF. The CDR3 bases are TGTGCCAGCAGTGAAGCTTTTGCGGGAGGGACCACTGAAGCTTTCTTT.

The chain employs TRBV7-2 and TRBJ1-1; D not resolved. Germline V gives CDR1 SGHTA, CDR2 FQGNSA. The CDR3 is made up of 15 amino acids. Trimming shortened V by 4 bases and J by 0 bases, and 12 bases separated the two germline ends. CDR3 sequence (DNA): TGTGCCAGCAGCTGGGCGGGAGTCCTGAACACTGAAGCTTTCTTT. Translated, it gives CASSWAGVLNTEAFF.

A note on this clone: Other DNA sequences from this sample encode an identical CDR3 as well. The gene calls are TRBV5-1 and TRBJ2-2; D remains ambiguous. Germline lookup yields CDR1 SGHRS and CDR2 YFSETQ. V lost 0 bases, J lost 6 bases, and 3 bases lay in between. CDR3 size: 12 residues. CDR3 protein: CASSLESGELFF. In nucleotides, the CDR3 is TGCGCCAGCAGCTTGGAGTCCGGGGAGCTGTTTTTT.

The CDR3 region is CASSRGFDAYNEQFF. In DNA form, the CDR3 reads TGTGCCAGCAGCCGGGGGTTCGACGCCTACAATGAGCAGTTCTTC. The chain joins TRBV5-4 to TRBJ2-1; possibly TRBD2 for D (6 bases). Germline CDR1 reads SGHNT; CDR2 reads YYREEE (reference sequence). This CDR3 has 15 residues. Trimming took 4 bases from V and 2 from J, leaving 13 bases between them.

The rearrangement links TRBV7-2 to TRBJ2-3; the D gene is possibly TRBD2 (5 bases). CDR3 length: 16 amino acids. Germline V gives CDR1 SGHTA, CDR2 FQGNSA. V was trimmed by 3 bases and J by 0 bases, leaving 13 bases between them. Here the CDR3 reads CASSFPLRDSTDTQYF. For the CDR3, the DNA is TGTGCCAGCAGCTTCCCCCTCCGGGATAGCACAGATACGCAGTATTTT.